One sample yielded the 5 T cell receptor beta chains listed below, sequenced in a study of shared clonotypes between healthy human individuals. Only in-frame clones appear in the TCRdb table, and some are missing; sequencing was by immunoSEQ multiplex PCR. The data hold about 1.5 million clones, with 95% to 99% observed a single time. Sample: naive CD4+ T cells sorted from blood. This sample's subset: CD45RA+ positively selected. All receptors derive from a man aged 25 to 40 in good health.

The chain recombines TRBV4-1 with TRBJ2-7, with D tentatively TRBD2 (6 bases). Per germline, CDR1 MGHRA and CDR2 YSYEKL. This CDR3 is 14 amino acids long. V lost 4 bases and J 0 bases, leaving 10 bases between the germline ends. CDR3 loop: CASSPREYSYEQYF. DNA for the CDR3: TGCGCCAGCAGCCCTCGGGAGTACTCCTACGAGCAGTACTTC.

This sequence joins TRBV5-6 and TRBJ2-6; D ambiguous. The CDR3 runs 15 residues. Germline V gene data show CDR1 as SGHDT and CDR2 as YYEEEE. V gave up 0 bases and J gave up 1 base, with 5 bases separating them. The CDR3 nucleotides read TGTGCCAGCAGCTTGGTGGATTCTGGGGCCAACGTCCTGACTTTC. Amino acids: CASSLVDSGANVLTF.

V and J are TRBV5-1 and TRBJ2-4, with 13 bases fitting TRBD2. The V gene's germline CDR1 is SGHRS and CDR2 YFSETQ. CDR3 length equals 16 residues. V was pared by 3 bases and J by 6 bases, with 6 bases of the junction left unmatched. The CDR3: CASSSGTSGITNIQYF. DNA of the CDR3: TGCGCCAGCAGCTCGGGGACTAGCGGGATCACAAACATTCAGTACTTC.

The J gene is TRBJ1-5, the V gene TRBV28; tentative D call: TRBD1 (5 bases). CDR3 length: 14 residues. Trimming stripped 6 bases from V and 3 bases from J, with 12 bases between. The germline V gene encodes CDR1 MDHEN and CDR2 SYDVKM. This CDR3 is CASSLTGFNQPQHF. The CDR3 DNA sequence: TGTGCCAGCAGCCTAACAGGATTCAATCAGCCCCAGCATTTT.

As to this clone: Other DNA variants within this sample encode the same CDR3. V usage is TRBV6-5 and J usage is TRBJ2-5; D may be TRBD1 (6 bases). Germline CDR1 is MNHEY and CDR2 is SVGAGI. V lost 1 base to trimming and J lost 3 bases, with 9 bases between them. This CDR3 spans 14 amino acids. CDR3 sequence reads: CASSYLAGEETQYF. CDR3 DNA sequence: TGTGCCAGCAGTTACTTGGCAGGGGAAGAGACCCAGTACTTC.